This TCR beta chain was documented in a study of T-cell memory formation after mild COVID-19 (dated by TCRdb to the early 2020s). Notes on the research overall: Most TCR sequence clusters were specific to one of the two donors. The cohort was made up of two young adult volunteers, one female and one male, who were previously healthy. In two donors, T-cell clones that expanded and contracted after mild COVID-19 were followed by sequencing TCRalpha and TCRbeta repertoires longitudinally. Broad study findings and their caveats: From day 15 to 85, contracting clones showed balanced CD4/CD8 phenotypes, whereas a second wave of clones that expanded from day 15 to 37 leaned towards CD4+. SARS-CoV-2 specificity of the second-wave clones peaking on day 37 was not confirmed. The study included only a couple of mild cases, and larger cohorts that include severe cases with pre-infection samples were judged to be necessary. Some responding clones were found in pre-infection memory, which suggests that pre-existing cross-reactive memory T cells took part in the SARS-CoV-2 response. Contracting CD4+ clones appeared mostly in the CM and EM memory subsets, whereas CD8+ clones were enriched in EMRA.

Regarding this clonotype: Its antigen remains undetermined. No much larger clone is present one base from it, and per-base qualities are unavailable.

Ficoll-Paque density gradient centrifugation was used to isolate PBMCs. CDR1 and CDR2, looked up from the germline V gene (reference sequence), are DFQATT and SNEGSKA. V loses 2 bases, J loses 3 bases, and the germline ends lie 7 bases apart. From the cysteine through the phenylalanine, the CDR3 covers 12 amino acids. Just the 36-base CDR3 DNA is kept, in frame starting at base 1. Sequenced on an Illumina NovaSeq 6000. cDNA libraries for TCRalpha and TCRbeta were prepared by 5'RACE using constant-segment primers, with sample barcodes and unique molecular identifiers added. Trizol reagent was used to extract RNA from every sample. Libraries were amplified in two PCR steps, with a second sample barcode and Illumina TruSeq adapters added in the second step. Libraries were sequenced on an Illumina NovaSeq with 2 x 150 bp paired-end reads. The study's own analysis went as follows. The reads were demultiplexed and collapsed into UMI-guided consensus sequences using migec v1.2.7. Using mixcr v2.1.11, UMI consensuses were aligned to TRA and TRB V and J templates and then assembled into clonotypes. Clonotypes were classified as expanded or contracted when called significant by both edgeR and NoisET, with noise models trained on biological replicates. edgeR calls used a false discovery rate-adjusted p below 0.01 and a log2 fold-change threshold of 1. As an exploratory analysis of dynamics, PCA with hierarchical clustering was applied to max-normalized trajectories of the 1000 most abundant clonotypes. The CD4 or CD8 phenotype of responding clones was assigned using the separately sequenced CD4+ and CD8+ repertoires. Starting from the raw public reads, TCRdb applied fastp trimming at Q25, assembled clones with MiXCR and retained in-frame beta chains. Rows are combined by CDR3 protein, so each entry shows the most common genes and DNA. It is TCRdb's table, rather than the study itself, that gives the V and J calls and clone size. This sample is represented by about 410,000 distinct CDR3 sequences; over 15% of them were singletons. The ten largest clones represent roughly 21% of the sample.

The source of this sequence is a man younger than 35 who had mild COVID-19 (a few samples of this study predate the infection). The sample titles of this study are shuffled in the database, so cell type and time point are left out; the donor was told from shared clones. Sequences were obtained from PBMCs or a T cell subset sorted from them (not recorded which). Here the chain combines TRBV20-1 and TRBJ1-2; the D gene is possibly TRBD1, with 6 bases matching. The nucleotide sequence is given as TGCAGTGCTAGAAGACAGGACTATGGCTACACCTTC. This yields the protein CSARRQDYGYTF.